This T cell receptor beta chain originates from a study of blood T cell repertoires in COVID-19. V shed 4 bases and J 3 bases; nucleotides not matched to a gene: 5. Germline V lookup: CDR1 MNHEY, CDR2 SVGAGI. This CDR3 contains 14 residues. Method: immunoSEQ multiplex PCR; TCRdb's copy keeps in-frame clones and lacks some. The sample records fewer than 200,000 clones, about 86% being singletons. The table lists this clone with a count of one. The genes are TRBV6-5 and TRBJ1-2; 7 bases match TRBD1. Sequenced sample: peripheral blood. This TCR came from a woman in her 70s with COVID-19, enrolled during active disease. In nucleotides, the CDR3 is TGTGCCAGCAGTTTACAGGGGTTCGACTATGGCTACACCTTC. It yields the protein CASSLQGFDYGYTF.